This T cell receptor (beta chain) is from a study of identical twins. Broader study findings: Clonotypes of the beta chain that were abundant in cord blood carried fewer insertions (memory repertoires showed none).

In TCRdb, the 5' RACE reads were re-called with MiXCR into one record per CDR3 protein. The sample carries about 920,000 distinct CDR3 sequences, around an eighth recorded once. Notes on this clonotype: Its target is not known.

V lost 0 bases and J lost 5, with 17 bases in between. CDR3 length equals 16 residues. Germline CDR1 reads SGDLS; CDR2 reads YYNGEE. This same sample was also taken into another study, of yellow fever vaccine responses in identical twins.

This sequence was found in a woman aged 18-35 years in good health. The sequenced sample was PBMCs. This sequence joins TRBV9 and TRBJ1-1; D possibly corresponds to TRBD1 (5 bases). The CDR3 is CASSVVSAGRFTEAFF. The CDR3 DNA is TGTGCCAGCAGCGTAGTATCGGCAGGGCGGTTTACTGAAGCTTTCTTT.